Below are 16 T cell receptor beta chains sequenced from a single sample in a study of beta chain features in type 1 diabetes. Expressed TCRB transcripts got sequenced, as all isolated RNA was reverse transcribed. Clones were read by immunoSEQ multiplex PCR, and TCRdb kept only the in-frame ones, dropping some. The data contain 150,000 to 180,000 clones, 11% of them singletons. Sequenced: central memory CD4+ T cells from blood. The receptor set was obtained from a man aged 18 to 29 in good health.

The table lists this clone with many counts. For the CDR3, the DNA is TGTGCCAGCCCACCCCCGGGGAACACCGGGGAGCTGTTTTTT. It specifies CASPPPGNTGELFF. The rearrangement links TRBV28 to TRBJ2-2; D call uncertain. The CDR3 spans 14 residues. Germline-derived CDR1 and CDR2 are MDHEN and SYDVKM. V lost 8 bases and J lost 1, with 11 bases in between.

This clone appeared many times. The J gene is TRBJ1-1, the V gene TRBV9, with D perhaps TRBD1 (6 bases). Trimming shortened V by 4 bases and J by 6 bases, and 10 bases separated the two germline ends. The CDR3 covers 12 residues. Germline V gives CDR1 SGDLS, CDR2 YYNGEE. The CDR3: CASSTGQSEAFF. CDR3 in DNA: TGTGCCAGCAGCACCGGACAGTCTGAAGCTTTCTTT.

CDR3 region: CASSSDRGLGNQPQHF. The CDR3 DNA sequence: TGTGCCAGCAGCTCAGACAGGGGGCTAGGCAATCAGCCCCAGCATTTT. The genes are TRBV7-8 and TRBJ1-5; 10 nucleotides line up with TRBD1. The CDR3 extends over 16 amino acids. With V trimmed by 4 bases and J by 2 bases, 5 bases remained unmatched. The V gene's germline CDR1 is SGHVS and CDR2 FQNEAQ.

The chain combines TRBV28 with TRBJ2-7; 8 bases agree with TRBD2. The CDR3 is 15 residues long. V trimming: 7 bases; J trimming: 2 bases; junction bases outside the gene matches: 10. Per germline, CDR1 MDHEN and CDR2 SYDVKM. In DNA form, the CDR3 reads TGTGCCAGCACCTCCCGAGCGGGGGTGCCCTACGAGCAGTACTTC. It translates to CASTSRAGVPYEQYF. The full variable domain, rest sourced from reference TRBV28 and TRBJ2-7, is DVKVTQSSRYLVKRTGEKVFLECVQDMDHENMFWYRQDPGLGLRLIYFSYDVKMKEKGDIPEGYSVSREKKERFSLILESASTNQTSMYLCASTSRAGVPYEQYFGPGTRLTVT.

The gene calls are TRBV4-1 and TRBJ2-7; perhaps TRBD2 as D (6 bases). V was trimmed by 2 bases and J by 7 bases, leaving 12 bases between them. Germline V gene lookup returns CDR1 MGHRA and CDR2 YSYEKL. The CDR3 has 13 amino acids. The CDR3 loop reads CASSQFLAGEQYF. In nucleotides, the CDR3 is TGCGCCAGCAGCCAATTTCTGGCGGGAGAGCAGTACTTC.

This chain joins TRBV10-3 and TRBJ2-1; 7 nucleotides match TRBD2. The germline CDR1 and CDR2 sequences are ENHRY and SYGVKD. The CDR3 has 11 amino acids. V was clipped by 11 bases and J by 7 bases; unmatched bases: 5. CDR3 in amino acids: CAAFSGNEQFF. The CDR3, as DNA: TGTGCCGCTTTTAGCGGGAATGAGCAGTTCTTC.

There are a few counts of this clone. The chain carries TRBV29-1 and TRBJ2-3; D might be TRBD2 (6 bases). V was pared by 6 bases and J by 8 bases, with 18 bases between. Germline V gene data show CDR1 as SQVTM and CDR2 as ANQGSEA. The CDR3 has 13 residues. CDR3 nucleotides: TGCAGCGTATCGACGGCCCACGGGGGTACGCAGTATTTT. This gives the protein CSVSTAHGGTQYF.

This clone was counted between two and nine times. V is TRBV28 and J is TRBJ2-7; weak D call: TRBD2 (6 bases). The V gene's germline CDR1 is MDHEN and CDR2 SYDVKM. This CDR3 has 14 residues. Trimming cost V 4 bases and J 0 bases, with 10 bases left between them. The CDR3 is CASSSHSGSYEQYF. CDR3 bases: TGTGCCAGCAGTTCCCATAGCGGCTCCTACGAGCAGTACTTC.

V usage is TRBV6-5 and J usage is TRBJ2-1; 10 positions match TRBD1. Germline CDR1 reads MNHEY; CDR2 reads SVGAGI. Germline trimming cut 6 bases from V and 4 bases from J; bases unmatched to any gene: 6. The CDR3 has 15 amino acids. The CDR3 DNA follows: TGTGCCAGCAGCCCCGGACAGGGGGTTTACAATGAGCAGTTCTTC. Residues: CASSPGQGVYNEQFF.

In its sample, this clone was seen a few times. The chain couples TRBV2 to TRBJ2-1; D gene unclear. CDR1 is SNHLY, CDR2 FYNNEI, per germline. The CDR3 is 16 amino acids. Trimming took 7 bases from V and 6 from J, leaving 22 bases between them. The CDR3 bases are TGTGCCAGCATCCCACCTCCGACCGCCTACCGCAATGAGCAGTTCTTC. It yields the protein CASIPPPTAYRNEQFF.

The V gene is TRBV5-6, the J gene TRBJ2-7; D not certain. The CDR3 is 15 residues long. Per the germline V gene, CDR1 is SGHDT and CDR2 is YYEEEE. V dropped 0 bases and J dropped 2 bases, with 12 bases sitting between them. This CDR3 is CASSLVGELAYEQYF. CDR3 nucleotides: TGTGCCAGCAGCTTGGTTGGGGAACTTGCCTACGAGCAGTACTTC.

This clone was counted only a few times. This sequence joins TRBV29-1 and TRBJ2-6; D not certain. This CDR3 has 12 residues. Trimming cost V 5 bases and J 3 bases, with 5 bases left between them. Germline V gene sequence: CDR1 SQVTM, CDR2 ANQGSEA. For the CDR3, the DNA is TGCAGCGTTACGGATGGGGCCAACGTCCTGACTTTC. Translating gives CSVTDGANVLTF.

In this sample, this clone turned up a few times. The chain uses TRBV5-1 and TRBJ2-1; 10 positions agree with TRBD2. CDR3 length: 18 residues. V dropped 0 bases and J dropped 15; count of bases not matched to a gene: 21. Per the germline V gene, CDR1 is SGHRS and CDR2 is YFSETQ. The CDR3 spells CASSLVPPTSGDFSRMFF. DNA of the CDR3: TGCGCCAGCAGCTTGGTCCCCCCAACTAGCGGGGACTTCAGTCGGATGTTCTTC.

This clone was seen only a few times. The chain carries TRBV19 and TRBJ1-1; no clear D. CDR3 length: 15 residues. With 7 bases removed from V and 4 bases from J, the gap between germline ends came to 19 bases. CDR1 is LNHDA and CDR2 is SQIVND in the germline V gene (reference sequence). CDR3 in amino acids: CASTQPGRGFTEAFF. CDR3 in DNA: TGTGCCAGTACCCAACCCGGCAGAGGGTTCACTGAAGCTTTCTTT.

The rearrangement links TRBV18 to TRBJ2-7; 10 positions match TRBD2. Germline V gene lookup returns CDR1 KGHSH and CDR2 LQKENI. The CDR3 is 15 residues long. The junction had 8 bases not matched to a gene; V was cut back by 2 bases and J by 7 bases. DNA of the CDR3: TGTGCCAGCTCACCAAGCGGGAGGGGTTCTGGAGAGCAGTACTTC. As protein: CASSPSGRGSGEQYF.

The chain carries TRBV7-2 and TRBJ1-5; unclear D gene. Germline CDR1 is SGHTA and CDR2 is FQGNSA. The CDR3 length is 12 residues. With 3 bases removed from V and 7 bases from J, the gap between germline ends came to 7 bases. In DNA, the CDR3 is TGTGCCAGCAGCTTTTCCGCGCAGCCCCAGCATTTT. It translates to CASSFSAQPQHF.